The rows below give T cell receptor beta chains drawn from one sample of a study of blood T cell repertoires in COVID-19. Sequenced by immunoSEQ multiplex PCR; TCRdb stores in-frame clones only, minus some. The top ten clones hold approximately 0.5% of a sample with 100,000 or so clones, approximately 89% of them seen once. Source material: peripheral blood. These receptors were obtained from a man between 60 and 75 years old with acute or convalescent COVID-19. Both conserved end residues are part of each CDR3. Fields, in order: D gene, clone size, J gene, V gene, CDR3 DNA, CDR3 protein. D genes are given only for firm matches. Size is omitted from some rows. Given values are once, few, many or a class for expanded clones.

D gene: TRBD1
clone size: .
J gene: TRBJ1-1
V gene: TRBV10-3
CDR3 DNA: TGTGCCATCACAGGACAGGGGATGAACACTGAAGCTTTCTTT
CDR3 protein: CAITGQGMNTEAFF

D gene: TRBD1
clone size: .
J gene: TRBJ2-7
V gene: TRBV28
CDR3 DNA: TGTGCCAGCAGTGCGGCGGACAGGGATCCCTACGAGCAGTACTTC
CDR3 protein: CASSAADRDPYEQYF

D gene: .
clone size: few
J gene: TRBJ1-6
V gene: TRBV11-3
CDR3 DNA: TGTGCCAGCAGCTTAGAAGGACTATATAATTCACCCCTCCACTTT
CDR3 protein: CASSLEGLYNSPLHF

D gene: TRBD1
clone size: .
J gene: TRBJ2-7
V gene: TRBV5-6
CDR3 DNA: TGTGCCAGCAGCTTCCGACAGGGGGGGTTATACGAGCAGTACTTC
CDR3 protein: CASSFRQGGLYEQYF

D gene: .
clone size: .
J gene: TRBJ1-5
V gene: TRBV6-1
CDR3 DNA: TGTGCCAGCAGTGAAGGGACACCATATAGCAATCAGCCCCAGCATTTT
CDR3 protein: CASSEGTPYSNQPQHF

D gene: TRBD1
clone size: .
J gene: TRBJ1-2
V gene: TRBV5-6
CDR3 DNA: TGTGCCAGCAGCATAACAGGGGGCAGGTGGTATGGCTACACCTTC
CDR3 protein: CASSITGGRWYGYTF

D gene: TRBD1
clone size: .
J gene: TRBJ1-2
V gene: TRBV9
CDR3 DNA: TGTGCCAGCAGCGGGGGACAGGTCTATGGCTACACCTTC
CDR3 protein: CASSGGQVYGYTF

D gene: .
clone size: .
J gene: TRBJ1-2
V gene: TRBV4-2
CDR3 DNA: TGTGCCAGCAGCCAAGGGACAGACTTGCTACCTGGCTACACCTTC
CDR3 protein: CASSQGTDLLPGYTF

D gene: .
clone size: .
J gene: TRBJ1-6
V gene: TRBV28
CDR3 DNA: TGTGCCAGCAGTTTAACAGGGTCTCATAATTCACCCCTCCACTTT
CDR3 protein: CASSLTGSHNSPLHF

D gene: .
clone size: .
J gene: TRBJ2-7
V gene: TRBV19
CDR3 DNA: TGTGCCAGTAGATTCAGCGAGAATAGCTACGAGCAGTACTTC
CDR3 protein: CASRFSENSYEQYF

D gene: .
clone size: .
J gene: TRBJ2-7
V gene: TRBV12-3/TRBV12-4
CDR3 DNA: TGTGCCAGCAGTTTAATGGAGGGTTACGAGCAGTACTTC
CDR3 protein: CASSLMEGYEQYF

D gene: .
clone size: .
J gene: TRBJ1-5
V gene: TRBV7-2
CDR3 DNA: TGTGCCAGCGATCTTGGAGGGCCGGGGCAGCCCCAGCATTTT
CDR3 protein: CASDLGGPGQPQHF

D gene: TRBD2
clone size: .
J gene: TRBJ2-3
V gene: TRBV7-9
CDR3 DNA: TGTGCCAGCAGCCTAATAGCGGGGGCACTATCTAGCACAGATACGCAGTATTTT
CDR3 protein: CASSLIAGALSSTDTQYF

D gene: TRBD1
clone size: .
J gene: TRBJ2-7
V gene: TRBV29-1
CDR3 DNA: TGCAGCGTTGTGGACAGGGGGACCTCCTACGAGCAGTACTTC
CDR3 protein: CSVVDRGTSYEQYF

D gene: TRBD1
clone size: once
J gene: TRBJ1-2
V gene: TRBV27
CDR3 DNA: TGTGCCAGCAGTCAAACTGACAGGGATGGCTACACCTTC
CDR3 protein: CASSQTDRDGYTF

D gene: .
clone size: .
J gene: TRBJ2-3
V gene: TRBV5-1
CDR3 DNA: TGCGCCAGCTACCGTGGAGGCGGGGTGGATACGCAGTATTTT
CDR3 protein: CASYRGGGVDTQYF

D gene: TRBD1
clone size: .
J gene: TRBJ1-1
V gene: TRBV11-2
CDR3 DNA: TGTGCCAGCAGCACCGGGACAGGGCGGGGAACTGAAGCTTTCTTT
CDR3 protein: CASSTGTGRGTEAFF

D gene: .
clone size: .
J gene: TRBJ1-6
V gene: TRBV5-4
CDR3 DNA: TGTGCCAGCAGCTTACTAGCGACAGATTCACCCCTCCACTTT
CDR3 protein: CASSLLATDSPLHF

D gene: .
clone size: .
J gene: TRBJ1-5
V gene: TRBV24-1
CDR3 DNA: TGTGCCACCAGTGACCCCCGACAACCAAATCAGCCCCAGCATTTT
CDR3 protein: CATSDPRQPNQPQHF

D gene: .
clone size: .
J gene: TRBJ2-3
V gene: TRBV29-1
CDR3 DNA: TGCAGCGTTGAAGTTACAGCTAGCACAGATACGCAGTATTTT
CDR3 protein: CSVEVTASTDTQYF

D gene: .
clone size: .
J gene: TRBJ2-1
V gene: TRBV9
CDR3 DNA: TGTGCCAGCAGCGTAGCCCTTAATGAGCAGTTCTTC
CDR3 protein: CASSVALNEQFF

D gene: TRBD1
clone size: .
J gene: TRBJ2-6
V gene: TRBV30
CDR3 DNA: TGTGCCTGGAACCGGGACAGGGCCGGGGCCAACGTCCTGACTTTC
CDR3 protein: CAWNRDRAGANVLTF

D gene: .
clone size: .
J gene: TRBJ2-5
V gene: TRBV5-4
CDR3 DNA: TGTGCCAGCAGCTTGAAGACAGGATACCAAGAGACCCAGTACTTC
CDR3 protein: CASSLKTGYQETQYF

D gene: TRBD1
clone size: .
J gene: TRBJ1-5
V gene: TRBV27
CDR3 DNA: TGTGCCAGCAGTTTAGTTACAGGGGAGGCTGGTAACAATCAGCCCCAGCATTTT
CDR3 protein: CASSLVTGEAGNNQPQHF